The rows below give T cell receptor beta chains drawn from one sample of a study of cytomegalovirus exposure and HLA in healthy donors. Here immunoSEQ multiplex PCR was the method, and the copy in TCRdb shows in-frame clones only, minus some. The table for this sample gives just over 200,000 clones. The source material was PBMCs. The receptors come from a girl aged 2 to 9 in good health and CMV-seropositive. Both conserved end residues are part of each CDR3. D genes are given only for firm matches.

d_call | j_call | v_call | cdr3_aa | cdr3_nt
TRBD2 | TRBJ2-5 | TRBV7-7 | CASSPMGGGGQETQYF | TGTGCCAGCAGCCCGATGGGCGGGGGGGGGCAAGAGACCCAGTACTTC
. | TRBJ2-1 | TRBV30 | CAWRQAPLYNEQFF | TGTGCCTGGAGACAGGCGCCCTTATACAATGAGCAGTTCTTC
. | TRBJ2-3 | TRBV29-1 | CSVETRLADTQYF | TGCAGCGTTGAAACTAGGTTGGCAGATACGCAGTATTTT
TRBD2 | TRBJ2-2 | TRBV7-6 | CASSLGASGRNTGELFF | TGTGCCAGCAGCTTAGGGGCTAGCGGGCGGAACACCGGGGAGCTGTTTTTT
. | TRBJ2-2 | TRBV11-2 | CASSLSRANTGELFF | TGTGCCAGCAGCTTAAGCAGGGCGAACACCGGGGAGCTGTTTTTT
. | TRBJ2-7 | TRBV6-5 | CASSYSTALHYEQYF | TGTGCCAGCAGTTACTCAACAGCACTTCACTACGAGCAGTACTTC
. | TRBJ1-6 | TRBV19 | CASTSDRVNSPLHF | TGTGCCAGCACCTCGGACAGAGTAAATTCACCCCTCCACTTT
. | TRBJ2-2 | TRBV5-1 | CASSLGQVPGELFF | TGCGCCAGCAGCTTGGGACAGGTGCCCGGGGAGCTGTTTTTT
. | TRBJ1-1 | TRBV15 | CATSNPGTQNTEAFF | TGTGCCACCAGCAACCCCGGGACACAGAACACTGAAGCTTTCTTT
TRBD1 | TRBJ1-1 | TRBV27 | CASSTQGARDTEAFF | TGTGCCAGCAGTACACAGGGGGCGAGGGACACTGAAGCTTTCTTT
TRBD1 | TRBJ1-4 | TRBV6-5 | CASSSGQALFF | TGTGCCAGCAGTTCCGGACAGGCGCTGTTTTTT
TRBD1 | TRBJ1-1 | TRBV27 | CASSPDRANTEAFF | TGTGCCAGCAGCCCAGACAGGGCTAACACTGAAGCTTTCTTT
TRBD2 | TRBJ2-7 | TRBV27 | CASSFLAGGEQYF | TGTGCCAGCAGTTTTTTAGCGGGAGGCGAGCAGTACTTC
. | TRBJ1-2 | TRBV18 | CASSPDRNYGYTF | TGTGCCAGCTCACCTGACAGAAACTATGGCTACACCTTC
. | TRBJ2-5 | TRBV28 | CASSSSNRDTSRETQYF | TGTGCCAGCAGTTCGAGCAACCGGGACACGTCGCGGGAGACCCAGTACTTC
. | TRBJ2-1 | TRBV27 | CASSSRRGSSNEQFF | TGTGCCAGCAGTTCCCGCAGGGGATCCAGCAATGAGCAGTTCTTC
TRBD1 | TRBJ2-7 | TRBV7-3 | CASSGQGAGEQYF | TGTGCCAGCAGCGGACAGGGGGCAGGGGAGCAGTACTTC
. | TRBJ1-4 | TRBV20-1 | CSVRAGEKLFF | TGCAGTGTGCGGGCGGGAGAAAAACTGTTTTTT
TRBD1 | TRBJ1-1 | TRBV6-1 | CASMTGMNTEAFF | TGTGCCTCAATGACAGGGATGAACACTGAAGCTTTCTTT